This TCR beta chain originates from a study of blood T cell repertoires in COVID-19. About the study: The United States, Italy and Spain supplied acute and convalescent COVID-19 samples. The cDNA or gDNA used as material had been derived from T cells, B-cell-depleted T cells, or PBMCs.

As handled by the study authors: Reference gene primer amplification gave nucleated cell count estimates. This table comes from immunoSEQ multiplex PCR, and its TCRdb copy is limited to in-frame clones, with some not included. V and J calls and clone size are those listed in that table; D and trimming were worked out from the DNA. The sample records tens of thousands of clones, roughly 84% being singletons. Germline V gene lookup returns CDR1 MGHRA and CDR2 YSYEKL. The CDR3 totals 13 residues. V gave up 2 bases and J gave up 0 bases, with 4 bases separating them. Sequencing input: peripheral blood. The TCR sequence derives from a man aged 60 to 75 with acute or convalescent COVID-19. The chain couples TRBV4-1 to TRBJ1-2, with D unclear. CDR3 amino acids: CASSQFANYGYTF. DNA for the CDR3: TGCGCCAGCAGCCAATTCGCTAACTATGGCTACACCTTC.